The 20 T cell receptor beta chains below were found in one sample sequenced in a study of read filtering for tumor transcriptome and immune sequencing. Molecular barcoded adaptors covering alpha/delta and beta/gamma chains were used on approximately 400 ng RNA. From the reads, TCRdb called clonotypes with MiXCR, one entry per CDR3 protein. The sample lists roughly 90,000 distinct CDR3 sequences; about 22% were seen once. The sequenced sample consisted of a population of CD138-negative cells sorted from bone marrow. These receptors were collected from a donor at least 40 years old with multiple myeloma.

This clonotype came up many times. The J gene is TRBJ2-2, the V gene TRBV5-1, with TRBD1 as a possible D gene (5 bases). V gave up 0 bases and J gave up 1 base, with 10 bases separating them. The CDR3 loop spans 16 amino acids. Per germline, CDR1 SGHRS and CDR2 YFSETQ. This chain's CDR3 is CASSLAVTENTGELFF. The CDR3 nucleotides are TGCGCCAGCAGCTTGGCCGTGACAGAGAACACCGGGGAGCTGTTTTTT.

This clonotype showed up many times. CDR3 DNA: TGTGCCAGCAGCCAAGATCGACTAACCCATTCACCCCTCCACTTT. This gives the protein CASSQDRLTHSPLHF. The chain links TRBV3-1 to TRBJ1-6; no definite D call. CDR3 size: 15 residues. Germline CDR1 reads LGHDT; CDR2 reads YNNKEL (reference sequence). V was cut by 0 bases and J by 8 bases, with 11 bases left in between.

This clonotype was observed at least ten times. The chain carries TRBV29-1 and TRBJ2-7; 8 bases are a match to TRBD1. Per germline, CDR1 SQVTM and CDR2 ANQGSEA. With 7 bases clipped from V and 0 bases from J, the junction kept 5 bases outside the gene matches. CDR3 length: 13 residues. CDR3 in amino acids: CSALTGVSYEQYF. DNA for the CDR3: TGCAGCGCCCTGACAGGGGTCTCCTACGAGCAGTACTTC.

This clonotype was detected many times. The chain carries TRBV12-3 or TRBV12-4 and TRBJ1-1; weak D call: TRBD1 (5 bases). There are 12 residues in the CDR3. V gave up 10 bases and J gave up 3 bases, with 12 bases separating them. The CDR3 DNA reads TGTGCCATCAAGGGGAGCCACACTGAAGCTTTCTTT. It translates to CAIKGSHTEAFF.

The genes are TRBV28 and TRBJ1-2; a possible D gene is TRBD1 (6 bases). Germline V gives CDR1 MDHEN, CDR2 SYDVKM. V dropped 8 bases and J dropped 5 bases, with 15 bases sitting between them. The CDR3 length is 13 residues. The CDR3 loop is CASRIGGRYGYTF. In DNA form, the CDR3 reads TGTGCCAGCCGGATTGGGGGCCGGTATGGCTACACCTTC.

In this sample, this clonotype turned up many times. The V call is TRBV21-1, the J call TRBJ2-5. TRBV21-1 is tagged as a pseudogene. The CDR3 loop spans 12 amino acids. CDR3 residues: CASSKVDETQYF. The CDR3 DNA reads TGTGCCAGCAGCAAAGTGGACGAGACCCAGTACTTC.

The table lists this clonotype with a few counts. The chain recombines TRBV18 with TRBJ2-3; tentatively, D is TRBD2 (5 bases). The length of the CDR3 is 13 residues. Trimming removed 3 bases from V and 4 bases from J, with 8 bases in between. Germline CDR1 and CDR2: KGHSH and LQKENI. This chain's CDR3 is CASSPDGADTQYF. CDR3 in DNA: TGTGCCAGCTCACCCGACGGGGCAGATACGCAGTATTTT.

This clonotype was seen more than once but under ten times. V usage is TRBV7-9 and J usage is TRBJ2-1; D unresolved. Trimming removed 1 base from V and 0 bases from J, with 7 bases in between. Germline V gives CDR1 SEHNR, CDR2 FQNEAQ (reference sequence). The CDR3 extends over 15 amino acids. In DNA form, the CDR3 reads TGTGCCAGCAGCTTAGAAGGCGGCTCCTACAATGAGCAGTTCTTC. It is translated as CASSLEGGSYNEQFF.

This clonotype has a count of ten or more. The chain uses TRBV6-5 and TRBJ2-7; TRBD2 matches 9 bases. The CDR3 runs 16 residues. The trim removed 6 bases at V and 5 bases at J, leaving 14 bases unmatched. Germline V CDR1 and CDR2: MNHEY, SVGAGI. The CDR3 here is CASRAPSSGVPHEQYF. CDR3 DNA sequence: TGTGCCAGCAGGGCCCCTTCTAGCGGGGTGCCCCACGAGCAGTACTTC.

This clonotype was seen repeatedly, ten times or more. The chain has TRBV11-2 and TRBJ2-7; D call uncertain. This CDR3 comprises 12 residues. Trimming removed 5 bases from V and 2 bases from J, with 7 bases in between. CDR1 is SGHAT, CDR2 FQNNGV, per germline. The CDR3 spells CASSLPTYEQYF. CDR3 nucleotide sequence: TGTGCCAGCAGCCTTCCGACCTACGAGCAGTACTTC.

There are a few counts of this clonotype. The chain couples TRBV5-4 to TRBJ2-3; possibly TRBD2 for D (6 bases). The CDR3 has 14 residues. Germline V gene sequence: CDR1 SGHNT, CDR2 YYREEE (reference sequence). Trimming pared 5 bases from V and 0 bases from J, leaving 10 bases between. Here the CDR3 DNA reads TGTGCCAGCAGGTCCGGGACTAGCACAGATACGCAGTATTTT. It encodes CASRSGTSTDTQYF. Full variable domain (missing parts from reference TRBV5-4 and TRBJ2-3): ETGVTQSPTHLIKTRGQQVTLRCSSQSGHNTVSWYQQALGQGPQFIFQYYREEENGRGNFPPRFSGLQFPNYSSELNVNALELDDSALYLCASRSGTSTDTQYFGPGTRLTVL.

The sample holds many counts of this clonotype. The chain links TRBV11-2 to TRBJ1-4; D perhaps matches TRBD1 (5 bases). Germline V gene data show CDR1 as SGHAT and CDR2 as FQNNGV. V was clipped by 0 bases and J by 8 bases, with 25 bases between them. The CDR3 runs to 19 residues. The CDR3 nucleotides read TGTGCCAGCAGCTTAGATCGTTGGAAAGGGACTCCCAACGACGAAAAACTGTTTTTT. Residues: CASSLDRWKGTPNDEKLFF.

This sequence joins TRBV28 and TRBJ2-7, with D possibly TRBD2 on 7 matching bases. Trimming left V 7 bases short and J 7 bases short, with 17 bases between. The germline gives CDR1 MDHEN, CDR2 SYDVKM. The CDR3 runs 13 residues. In DNA, the CDR3 is TGTGCCAGCATTAAGGGGGGGCATCGGGAGCAGTACTTC. This codes for CASIKGGHREQYF.

In its sample, this clonotype was seen many times. The chain links TRBV18 to TRBJ2-6; D is undetermined. The CDR3 is 17 amino acids. Trimming shortened V by 4 bases and J by 0 bases, and 13 bases separated the two germline ends. Per germline, CDR1 KGHSH and CDR2 LQKENI. CDR3 bases: TGTGCCAGCTCACTCGGTATACGGAACTCTGGGGCCAACGTCCTGACTTTC. Translating it yields CASSLGIRNSGANVLTF.

This clonotype was counted at least ten times. Here the CDR3 reads CASSLDIYNEQFF. CDR3 DNA sequence: TGCGCCAGCAGCCTGGACATATACAATGAGCAGTTCTTC. This chain links TRBV5-1 with TRBJ2-1; D is perhaps TRBD1 (5 bases). The ends were cut back, 4 bases at V and 4 bases at J, with 9 bases in the middle. The CDR3 runs 13 residues. The V gene's germline CDR1 is SGHRS and CDR2 YFSETQ.

Many counts were recorded for this clonotype. The rearrangement links TRBV3-1 to TRBJ2-5; 14 nucleotides align to TRBD2. The CDR3 totals 17 residues. Unmatched junction bases numbered 3, after V lost 0 bases and J lost 3 bases. Looked up from germline, CDR1 is LGHDT and CDR2 is YNNKEL (reference sequence). CDR3 sequence (DNA): TGTGCCAGCAGCCAAGATTTGGGACTAGCGGGGGAAGAGACCCAGTACTTC. Its protein is CASSQDLGLAGEETQYF.

This clonotype occurred many times. This chain links TRBV6-5 with TRBJ2-1, with D possibly TRBD2 on 5 matching bases. This CDR3 contains 15 residues. Germline CDR1 is MNHEY and CDR2 is SVGAGI. V was clipped by 6 bases and J by 7 bases, with 19 bases between them. The CDR3, as DNA: TGTGCCAGCAGCTACGGACCGGGGTTAACAAATGAGCAGTTCTTC. The encoded protein is CASSYGPGLTNEQFF.

In its sample, this clonotype was seen many times. The chain is built from TRBV20-1 and TRBJ2-7; a weak D match, TRBD1 (6 bases). Germline V gene data show CDR1 as DFQATT and CDR2 as SNEGSKA (reference sequence). The CDR3 totals 14 residues. Trimming removed 6 bases at V and 1 base at J, with 16 bases between. The CDR3 DNA reads as TGCAGTGCCCGAATGGGCAGGGGATCCTACGAGCAGTACTTC. This encodes CSARMGRGSYEQYF.

This clonotype showed up just a few times. This CDR3 reads CASSAGAKTQYF. The CDR3 coding sequence is TGTGCCAGCAGTGCGGGGGCGAAGACCCAGTACTTC. This chain connects TRBV3-1 to TRBJ2-5; D perhaps matches TRBD2 (7 bases). Germline-derived CDR1 and CDR2 are LGHDT and YNNKEL (reference sequence). There are 12 residues in the CDR3. V was clipped by 6 bases and J by 6 bases, with 11 bases between them.

The CDR3 loop is CASSVTGINTGELFF. The CDR3 bases are TGTGCCAGCAGTGTGACAGGGATTAACACCGGGGAGCTGTTTTTT. The chain combines TRBV2 with TRBJ2-2; 7 nucleotides line up with TRBD1. The CDR3 totals 15 residues. Germline V gene lookup returns CDR1 SNHLY and CDR2 FYNNEI. V shed 4 bases and J 2 bases; nucleotides not matched to a gene: 4. Drawing the rest from reference TRBV2 and TRBJ2-2, the complete variable domain is EPEVTQTPSHQVTQMGQEVILRCVPISNHLYFYWYRQILGQKVEFLVSFYNNEISEKSEIFDDQFSVERPDGSNFTLKIRSTKLEDSAMYFCASSVTGINTGELFFGEGSRLTVL.